The 13 T cell receptor beta chains below all came from one sample that was sequenced in a study of blood T cells in healthy people across ages (dated by TCRdb to the mid-2010s). Preparation of the library involved 5' RACE. Reads for this sample came from an Illumina HiSeq 2500. A second roughly 6 to 12 cycle PCR used a sample-barcoded 5' primer and a J-beta primer mix. TCRdb cleaned the public reads at Q25 with fastp, built clones with MiXCR and kept in-frame beta chains. Rows are unified per CDR3 protein, each entry keeping the most common DNA and genes. This sample is represented by around 1,700,000 distinct CDR3 sequences; 25% to 30% of them were singletons. The ten largest clones capture more than 6% of the sample. Input material: blood. These receptors were obtained from a woman in her twenties or thirties in good health.

This clonotype was recorded many times. V and J are TRBV12-3 or TRBV12-4 and TRBJ2-4; D remains ambiguous. V lost 1 base to trimming and J lost 0 bases, with 16 bases between them. The length of the CDR3 is 18 residues. CDR3 DNA sequence: TGTGCCAGCAGTTTAGGAGAACCGGGTTTTTTAGCCAAAAACATTCAGTACTTC. It yields the protein CASSLGEPGFLAKNIQYF.

In its sample, this clonotype was seen a few times. One end of the junction is discordant with germline, which a read error may explain. The V gene is TRBV7-9, the J gene TRBJ2-1, with D perhaps TRBD2 (6 bases). This CDR3 has 15 residues. The germline gives CDR1 SEHNR, CDR2 FQNEAQ (reference sequence). The CDR3 nucleotides are TGTGCCAACAGCTTGGCGGGGCGGTCCTACAATGAGCAGTTCTTC. This sequence encodes CANSLAGRSYNEQFF.

This chain links TRBV30 with TRBJ1-2, with D possibly TRBD1 on 6 matching bases. CDR1 is GTSNPN and CDR2 is SVGIG in the germline V gene (reference sequence). CDR3 length: 11 amino acids. Trimming removed 2 bases from V and 7 bases from J, with 8 bases in between. The CDR3 DNA sequence: TGTGCCTGGAGTACAGGGTTTGGCTACACCTTC. It encodes CAWSTGFGYTF.

This clonotype was seen many times. The chain is built from TRBV20-1 and TRBJ2-1, with 11 nucleotides matching TRBD2. The CDR3 runs to 15 residues. From germline, CDR1 is DFQATT and CDR2 SNEGSKA (reference sequence). Unmatched junction bases numbered 5, after V lost 3 bases and J lost 4 bases. The CDR3: CSASTGTSGYNEQFF. The CDR3 DNA reads TGCAGTGCTAGCACCGGGACTAGCGGATACAATGAGCAGTTCTTC.

This clonotype was seen many times. This rearrangement joins TRBV3-1 to TRBJ2-7; TRBD1 matches 8 bases. Germline CDR1 and CDR2: LGHDT and YNNKEL (reference sequence). This CDR3 comprises 13 residues. V was clipped by 5 bases and J by 6 bases; unmatched bases: 6. CDR3: CASSRTGLSEQYF. The CDR3 DNA follows: TGTGCCAGCAGCAGGACAGGGCTCAGCGAGCAGTACTTC.

This clonotype showed up many times. This sequence joins TRBV20-1 and TRBJ2-7; 8 positions match TRBD2. The V segment lost 4 bases and the J segment 3 bases; nucleotides outside the gene matches: 5. Germline V gene sequence: CDR1 DFQATT, CDR2 SNEGSKA (reference sequence). CDR3 length: 13 amino acids. In DNA form, the CDR3 reads TGCAGTGCTACTAGCGGGTTCGGCTACGAGCAGTACTTC. Its translation: CSATSGFGYEQYF.

Worth noting for this clonotype: A junction boundary mismatches the germline segment, possibly from a read error. The gene calls are TRBV15 and TRBJ1-2; D is undetermined. The V gene's germline CDR1 is LNHNV and CDR2 YYDKDF (reference sequence). This CDR3 contains 15 residues. CDR3 sequence: CATGRVPATNNGYTF. The CDR3 coding sequence is TGTGCCACCGGCAGAGTTCCTGCGACCAATAATGGCTACACCTTC.

This clonotype was observed many times. This chain joins TRBV12-3 or TRBV12-4 and TRBJ2-3, with no clear D. Trimming shortened V by 5 bases and J by 2 bases, and 8 bases separated the two germline ends. CDR3 length: 13 residues. The CDR3 DNA reads as TGTGCCAGCAGTGGTCTATCCACAGATACGCAGTATTTT. Its translation: CASSGLSTDTQYF.

At least ten counts were recorded for this clonotype. This rearrangement joins TRBV20-1 to TRBJ2-5; 10 bases fit TRBD2. CDR1 DFQATT and CDR2 SNEGSKA come from the germline V gene (reference sequence). The CDR3 sequence is 15 residues long. After removal of 5 bases from V and 5 bases from J, the junction contained 11 bases not matched to a gene. CDR3 bases: TGCAGTGCTGGTGTTCTAGCGGGGGTATTGGAGACCCAGTACTTC. Protein: CSAGVLAGVLETQYF.

The rearrangement joins TRBV28 to TRBJ2-7; TRBD1 matches 7 bases. CDR1 and CDR2 (germline): MDHEN, SYDVKM. Losses at the gene ends were 6 bases for V and 2 bases for J; bases not matched to a gene: 13. This CDR3 has 16 amino acids. CDR3 loop: CASRRNTGTAAYEQYF. CDR3 nucleotide sequence: TGTGCCAGCAGGCGAAACACCGGGACAGCAGCCTACGAGCAGTACTTC.

This clonotype was observed a handful of times. The chain carries TRBV20-1 and TRBJ2-5; D not resolved. Per the germline V gene, CDR1 is DFQATT and CDR2 is SNEGSKA (reference sequence). Between the trimmed V and J ends, which lost 2 bases and 1 base, there was a span of 8 bases. This CDR3 has 13 residues. As DNA, the CDR3 is TGCAGTGCTAGATTTGCAGCCCAAGAGACCCAGTACTTC. This sequence encodes CSARFAAQETQYF.

The chain combines TRBV20-1 with TRBJ2-1; D may be TRBD2 (7 bases). V gave up 0 bases and J gave up 7 bases, with 16 bases separating them. Germline CDR1 is DFQATT and CDR2 is SNEGSKA (reference sequence). The CDR3 is made up of 15 amino acids. The CDR3, as DNA: TGCAGTGCTAGAGACTTCGCGGGGGCTATAAATGAGCAGTTCTTC. Amino acid sequence: CSARDFAGAINEQFF.

The chain combines TRBV20-1 with TRBJ2-1, with D hard to call. Germline V lookup: CDR1 DFQATT, CDR2 SNEGSKA (reference sequence). CDR3 length: 17 residues. V was pared by 1 base and J by 7 bases, with 23 bases between. The CDR3 loop is CSARVPPNLGAGNEQFF. CDR3 coding DNA: TGCAGTGCTAGAGTTCCCCCCAATCTGGGCGCTGGTAATGAGCAGTTCTTC.